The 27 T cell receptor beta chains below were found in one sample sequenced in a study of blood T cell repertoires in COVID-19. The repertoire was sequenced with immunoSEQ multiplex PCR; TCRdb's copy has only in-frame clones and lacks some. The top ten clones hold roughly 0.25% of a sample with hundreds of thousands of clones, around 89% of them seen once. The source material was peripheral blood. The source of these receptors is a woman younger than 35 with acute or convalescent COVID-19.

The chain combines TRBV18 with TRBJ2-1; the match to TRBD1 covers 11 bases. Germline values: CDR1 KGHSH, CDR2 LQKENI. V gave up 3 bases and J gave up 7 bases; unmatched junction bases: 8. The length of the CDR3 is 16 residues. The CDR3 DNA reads TGTGCCAGCTCACCGGCCGGGACAGGGGGTAGGAATGAGCAGTTCTTC. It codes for CASSPAGTGGRNEQFF. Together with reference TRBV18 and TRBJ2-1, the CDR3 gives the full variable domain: NAGVMQNPRHLVRRRGQEARLRCSPMKGHSHVYWYRQLPEEGLKFMVYLQKENIIDESGMPKERFSAEFPKEGPSILRIQQVVRGDSAAYFCASSPAGTGGRNEQFFGPGTRLTVL.

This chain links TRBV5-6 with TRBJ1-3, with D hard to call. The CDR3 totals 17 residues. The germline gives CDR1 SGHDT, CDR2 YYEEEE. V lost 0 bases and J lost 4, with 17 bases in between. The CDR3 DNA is TGTGCCAGCAGCTTGGATCCACGCTCCGGAGGGGGAAACACCATATATTTT. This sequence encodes CASSLDPRSGGGNTIYF.

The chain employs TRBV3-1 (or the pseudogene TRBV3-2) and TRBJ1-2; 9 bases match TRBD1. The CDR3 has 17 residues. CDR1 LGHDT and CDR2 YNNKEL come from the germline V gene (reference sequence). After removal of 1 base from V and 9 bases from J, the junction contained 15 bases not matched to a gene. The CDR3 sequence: CASSQVDTATGGTSYTF. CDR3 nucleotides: TGTGCCAGCAGCCAAGTGGATACAGCGACAGGGGGAACTAGCTACACCTTC.

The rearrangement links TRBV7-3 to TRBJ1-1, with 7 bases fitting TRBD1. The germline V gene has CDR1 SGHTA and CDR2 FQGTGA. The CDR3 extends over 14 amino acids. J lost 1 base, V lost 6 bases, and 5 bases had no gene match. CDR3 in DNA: TGTGCCAGCAGTCGACAGGGTGGGAACACTGAAGCTTTCTTT. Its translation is CASSRQGGNTEAFF.

CDR3 coding DNA: TGTGCCAGCTCGGAGGGGGCGAACTATGGCTACACCTTC. Residues: CASSEGANYGYTF. This chain connects TRBV12-3 or TRBV12-4 to TRBJ1-2, with 7 bases identical to TRBD1. The CDR3 extends over 13 amino acids. V was pared by 8 bases and J by 2 bases, with 5 bases of the junction left unmatched.

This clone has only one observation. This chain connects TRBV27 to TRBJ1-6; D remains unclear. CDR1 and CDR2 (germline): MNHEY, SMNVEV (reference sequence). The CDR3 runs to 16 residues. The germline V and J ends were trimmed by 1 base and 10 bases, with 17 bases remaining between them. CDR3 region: CASSLFVWQEGSPLHF. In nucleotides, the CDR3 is TGTGCCAGCAGTTTATTCGTTTGGCAGGAAGGCTCACCCCTCCACTTT.

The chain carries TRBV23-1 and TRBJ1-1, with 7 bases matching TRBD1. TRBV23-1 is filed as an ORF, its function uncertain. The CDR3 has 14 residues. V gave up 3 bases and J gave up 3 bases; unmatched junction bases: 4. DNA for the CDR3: TGCGCCAGCAGTCAGCGGCAGGGGGACACTGAAGCTTTCTTT. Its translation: CASSQRQGDTEAFF.

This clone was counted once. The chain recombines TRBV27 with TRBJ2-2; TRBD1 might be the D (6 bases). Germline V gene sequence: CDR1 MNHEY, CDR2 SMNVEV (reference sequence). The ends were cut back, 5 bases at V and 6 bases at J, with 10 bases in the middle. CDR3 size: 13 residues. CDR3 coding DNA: TGTGCCAGCAGTGTGTGGACAGCCGGGGAGCTGTTTTTT. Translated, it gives CASSVWTAGELFF.

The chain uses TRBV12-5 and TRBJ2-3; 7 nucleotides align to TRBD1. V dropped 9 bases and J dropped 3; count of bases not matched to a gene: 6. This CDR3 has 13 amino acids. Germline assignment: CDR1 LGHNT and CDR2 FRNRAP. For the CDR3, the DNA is TGTGCTAGCCGGGACAGACATACAGATACGCAGTATTTT. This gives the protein CASRDRHTDTQYF. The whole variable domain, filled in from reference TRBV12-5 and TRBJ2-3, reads DARVTQTPRHKVTEMGQEVTMRCQPILGHNTVFWYRQTMMQGLELLAYFRNRAPLDDSGMPKDRFSAEMPDATLATLKIQPSEPRDSAVYFCASRDRHTDTQYFGPGTRLTVL.

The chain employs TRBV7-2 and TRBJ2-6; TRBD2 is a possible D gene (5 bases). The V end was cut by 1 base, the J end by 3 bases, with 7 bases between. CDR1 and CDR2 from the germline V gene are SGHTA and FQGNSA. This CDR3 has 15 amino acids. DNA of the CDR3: TGTGCCAGCAGCTTAGGAGGGTATGGGGCCAACGTCCTGACTTTC. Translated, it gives CASSLGGYGANVLTF.

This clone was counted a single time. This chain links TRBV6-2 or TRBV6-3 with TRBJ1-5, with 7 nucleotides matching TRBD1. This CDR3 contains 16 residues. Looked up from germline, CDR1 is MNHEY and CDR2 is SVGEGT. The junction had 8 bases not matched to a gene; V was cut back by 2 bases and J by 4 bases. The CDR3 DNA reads TGTGCCAGCAGTTACGAGGCGGACAGGCGGAATCAGCCCCAGCATTTT. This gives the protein CASSYEADRRNQPQHF.

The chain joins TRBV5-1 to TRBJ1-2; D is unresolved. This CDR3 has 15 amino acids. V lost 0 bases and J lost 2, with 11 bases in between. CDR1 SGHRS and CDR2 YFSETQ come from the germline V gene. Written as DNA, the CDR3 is TGCGCCAGCAGCTTGGCCGCAGATATAAACTATGGCTACACCTTC. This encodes CASSLAADINYGYTF.

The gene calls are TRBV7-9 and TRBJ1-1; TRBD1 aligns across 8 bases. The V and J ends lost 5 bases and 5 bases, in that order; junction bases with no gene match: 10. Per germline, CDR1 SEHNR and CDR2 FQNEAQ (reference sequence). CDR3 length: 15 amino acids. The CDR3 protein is CASSHRAGGLTEAFF. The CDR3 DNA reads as TGTGCCAGCAGCCATAGGGCAGGGGGCTTGACTGAAGCTTTCTTT.

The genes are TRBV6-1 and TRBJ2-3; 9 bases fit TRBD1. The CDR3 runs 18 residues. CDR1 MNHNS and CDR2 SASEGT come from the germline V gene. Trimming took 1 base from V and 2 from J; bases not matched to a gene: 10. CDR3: CASSEESGQGRFTDTQYF. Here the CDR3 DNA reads TGTGCCAGCAGTGAAGAGTCTGGACAGGGGAGGTTCACAGATACGCAGTATTTT.

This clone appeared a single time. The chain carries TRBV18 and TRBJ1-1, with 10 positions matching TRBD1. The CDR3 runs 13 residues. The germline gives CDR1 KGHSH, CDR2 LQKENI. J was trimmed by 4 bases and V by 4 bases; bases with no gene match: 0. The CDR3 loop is CASSRTGGTEAFF. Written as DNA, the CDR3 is TGTGCCAGCTCACGGACAGGGGGCACTGAAGCTTTCTTT. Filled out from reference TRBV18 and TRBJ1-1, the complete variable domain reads NAGVMQNPRHLVRRRGQEARLRCSPMKGHSHVYWYRQLPEEGLKFMVYLQKENIIDESGMPKERFSAEFPKEGPSILRIQQVVRGDSAAYFCASSRTGGTEAFFGQGTRLTVV.

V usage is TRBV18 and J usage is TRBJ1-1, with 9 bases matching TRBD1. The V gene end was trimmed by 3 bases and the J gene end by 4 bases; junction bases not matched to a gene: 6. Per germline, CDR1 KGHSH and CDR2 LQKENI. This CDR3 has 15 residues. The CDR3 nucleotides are TGTGCCAGCTCACCGCTACAGGGGGCTGGCACTGAAGCTTTCTTT. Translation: CASSPLQGAGTEAFF.

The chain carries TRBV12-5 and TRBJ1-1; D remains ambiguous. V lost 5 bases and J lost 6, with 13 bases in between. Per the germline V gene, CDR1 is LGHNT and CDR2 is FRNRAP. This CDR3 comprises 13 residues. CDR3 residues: CASGALLLAEAFF. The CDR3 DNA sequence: TGTGCTAGTGGTGCCCTGCTCTTAGCTGAAGCTTTCTTT.

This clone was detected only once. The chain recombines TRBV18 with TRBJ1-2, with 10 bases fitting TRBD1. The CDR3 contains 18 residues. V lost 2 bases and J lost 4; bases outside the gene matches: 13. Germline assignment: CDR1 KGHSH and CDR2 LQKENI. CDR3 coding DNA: TGTGCCAGCTCACCAAACCTCCAGACAGGGGGCATAGGCTATGGCTACACCTTC. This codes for CASSPNLQTGGIGYGYTF.

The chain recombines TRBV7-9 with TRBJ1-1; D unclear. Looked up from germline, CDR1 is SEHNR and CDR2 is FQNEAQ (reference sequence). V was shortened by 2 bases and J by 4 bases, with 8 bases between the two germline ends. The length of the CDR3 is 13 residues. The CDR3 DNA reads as TGTGCCAGCAGCTTAAGTCCAGTCACTGAAGCTTTCTTT. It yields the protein CASSLSPVTEAFF. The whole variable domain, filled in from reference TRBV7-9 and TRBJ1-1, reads DTGVSQNPRHKITKRGQNVTFRCDPISEHNRLYWYRQTLGQGPEFLTYFQNEAQLEKSRLLSDRFSAERPKGSFSTLEIQRTEQGDSAMYLCASSLSPVTEAFFGQGTRLTVV.

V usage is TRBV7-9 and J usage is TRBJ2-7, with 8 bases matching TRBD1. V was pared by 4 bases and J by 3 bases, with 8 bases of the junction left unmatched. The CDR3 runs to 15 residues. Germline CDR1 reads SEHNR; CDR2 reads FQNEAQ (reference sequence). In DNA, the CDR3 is TGTGCCAGCAGCTCAGCAGGGGGCGTCGGCTACGAGCAGTACTTC. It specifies CASSSAGGVGYEQYF. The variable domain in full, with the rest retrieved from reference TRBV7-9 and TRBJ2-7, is DTGVSQNPRHKITKRGQNVTFRCDPISEHNRLYWYRQTLGQGPEFLTYFQNEAQLEKSRLLSDRFSAERPKGSFSTLEIQRTEQGDSAMYLCASSSAGGVGYEQYFGPGTRLTVT.

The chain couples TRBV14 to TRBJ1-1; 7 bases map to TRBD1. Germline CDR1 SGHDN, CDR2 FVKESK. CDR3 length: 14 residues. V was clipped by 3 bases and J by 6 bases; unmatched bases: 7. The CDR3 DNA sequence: TGTGCCAGCAGCCACCCAGGACAGGCTTCTGAAGCTTTCTTT. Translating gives CASSHPGQASEAFF.

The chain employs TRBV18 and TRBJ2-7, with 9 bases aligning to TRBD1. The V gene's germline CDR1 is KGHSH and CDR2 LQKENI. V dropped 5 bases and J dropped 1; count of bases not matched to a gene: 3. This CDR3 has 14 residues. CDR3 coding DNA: TGTGCCAGCTCATCGGACAGGGGATCCTACGAGCAGTACTTC. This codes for CASSSDRGSYEQYF.

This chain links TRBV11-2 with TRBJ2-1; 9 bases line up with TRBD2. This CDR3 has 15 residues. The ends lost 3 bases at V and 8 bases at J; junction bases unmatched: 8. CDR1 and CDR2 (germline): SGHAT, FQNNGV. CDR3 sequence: CASSFILAGYYEQFF. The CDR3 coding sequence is TGTGCCAGCAGCTTTATCCTAGCGGGGTACTATGAGCAGTTCTTC.

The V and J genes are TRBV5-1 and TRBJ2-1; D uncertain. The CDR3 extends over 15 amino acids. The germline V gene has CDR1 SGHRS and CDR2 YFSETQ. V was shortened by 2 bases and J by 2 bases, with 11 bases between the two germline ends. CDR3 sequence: CASSLNLETYNEQFF. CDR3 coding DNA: TGCGCCAGCAGCTTAAACCTAGAGACCTACAATGAGCAGTTCTTC.

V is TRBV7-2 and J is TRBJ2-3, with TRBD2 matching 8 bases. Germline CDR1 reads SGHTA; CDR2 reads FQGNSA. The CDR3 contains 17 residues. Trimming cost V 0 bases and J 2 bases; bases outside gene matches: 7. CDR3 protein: CASSLALAGGHTDTQYF. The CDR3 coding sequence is TGTGCCAGCAGCTTAGCACTGGCGGGGGGCCACACAGATACGCAGTATTTT.

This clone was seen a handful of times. The CDR3 nucleotides are TGTGCCAGCAGCGCAATTTTTGAGGAGGGGATGGGCACTGAAGCTTTCTTT. Protein sequence: CASSAIFEEGMGTEAFF. The chain is built from TRBV13 and TRBJ1-1; D might be TRBD1 (5 bases). Looked up from germline, CDR1 is PRHDT and CDR2 is FYEKMQ (reference sequence). The V and J ends lost 5 bases and 4 bases respectively, with 23 bases between them. The CDR3 has 17 amino acids. The whole variable domain, remainder taken from reference TRBV13 and TRBJ1-1, is AAGVIQSPRHLIKEKRETATLKCYPIPRHDTVYWYQQGPGQDPQFLISFYEKMQSDKGSIPDRFSAQQFSDYHSELNMSSLELGDSALYFCASSAIFEEGMGTEAFFGQGTRLTVV.

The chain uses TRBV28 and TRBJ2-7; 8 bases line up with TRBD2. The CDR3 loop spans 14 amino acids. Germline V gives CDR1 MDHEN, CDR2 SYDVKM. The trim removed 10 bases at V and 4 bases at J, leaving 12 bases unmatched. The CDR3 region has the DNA TGTGCCACTGGCGTTCGGGGGGGAGGATACGAGCAGTACTTC. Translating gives CATGVRGGGYEQYF.